Below are 21 T cell receptor beta chains sequenced from a single sample in a study of cytomegalovirus exposure and HLA in healthy donors. Repertoires were generated with immunoSEQ multiplex PCR, while TCRdb's copy carries only in-frame clones and drops some. The table includes 150,000 to 200,000 clones, around 82% detected once. Sequencing was done on a sample of PBMCs. All receptors come from a man aged 30 to 39 in good health and CMV-seropositive.

The rearrangement joins TRBV9 to TRBJ1-1; a weak D match, TRBD1 (5 bases). Germline values: CDR1 SGDLS, CDR2 YYNGEE. V was trimmed by 2 bases and J by 4 bases, leaving 12 bases between them. CDR3 length: 14 residues. CDR3 sequence: CASSVETVPTEAFF. Written as DNA, the CDR3 is TGTGCCAGCAGCGTGGAGACAGTTCCCACTGAAGCTTTCTTT.

The J gene is TRBJ1-2, the V gene TRBV21-1. TRBV21-1 is a recognized pseudogene. The CDR3 loop spans 19 amino acids. The CDR3 spells CASSRRRRTAPPTNYGYTF. CDR3 nucleotide sequence: TGTGCCAGCAGCCGCCGACGGAGGACTGCCCCCCCCACTAACTATGGCTACACCTTC.

V usage is TRBV28 and J usage is TRBJ1-4; D unclear. The CDR3 totals 16 residues. The germline gives CDR1 MDHEN, CDR2 SYDVKM. The V and J ends lost 4 bases and 3 bases respectively, with 15 bases between them. The CDR3 DNA reads TGTGCCAGCAGTTCCGGGGTCCAGACGGCTAATGAAAAACTGTTTTTT. The encoded protein is CASSSGVQTANEKLFF.

This clone has more than one count but fewer than ten. V gene TRBV6-6 combines with J gene TRBJ2-1, with a weak D call TRBD1 (5 bases). The germline V and J ends were trimmed by 2 bases and 6 bases, with 11 bases remaining between them. Germline loops: CDR1 MNHNY, CDR2 SVGAGI (reference sequence). The CDR3 runs 14 residues. The CDR3 DNA reads TGTGCCAGCAGTTACACCGACAGTATCAATGAGCAGTTCTTC. Translating it yields CASSYTDSINEQFF.

This sequence joins TRBV29-1 and TRBJ1-5; tentatively, D is TRBD1 (6 bases). CDR3 length equals 18 residues. Looked up from germline, CDR1 is SQVTM and CDR2 is ANQGSEA. Between the trimmed V and J ends, which lost 3 bases and 0 bases, there was a span of 21 bases. The CDR3 spells CSVEGAVGSIYSNQPQHF. The CDR3 DNA sequence: TGCAGCGTTGAGGGGGCGGTAGGCAGCATCTATAGCAATCAGCCCCAGCATTTT. Using reference TRBV29-1 and TRBJ1-5 for the parts outside the CDR3, the full variable domain is SAVISQKPSRDICQRGTSLTIQCQVDSQVTMMFWYRQQPGQSLTLIATANQGSEATYESGFVIDKFPISRPNLTFSTLTVSNMSPEDSSIYLCSVEGAVGSIYSNQPQHFGDGTRLSIL.

The chain employs TRBV18 and TRBJ1-1; 7 bases map to TRBD1. Germline V lookup: CDR1 KGHSH, CDR2 LQKENI. The CDR3 extends over 16 amino acids. V lost 3 bases to trimming and J lost 5 bases; unmatched junction nucleotides: 12. The CDR3 nucleotides read TGTGCCAGCTCACCTGACCTGGACAGGTTGTTTACTGAAGCTTTCTTT. Translated: CASSPDLDRLFTEAFF.

This clone was observed a single time. The sample holds other DNA sequences that translate to the same CDR3. This sequence joins TRBV7-3 and TRBJ2-1; TRBD2 is a possible D gene (6 bases). From germline, CDR1 is SGHTA and CDR2 FQGTGA. The germline V and J ends were trimmed by 2 bases and 5 bases, with 10 bases remaining between them. CDR3 length: 14 residues. CDR3 DNA: TGTGCCAGCAGCTTATCCGGGGGAAACAATGAGCAGTTCTTC. This translates into CASSLSGGNNEQFF.

The count of this clone is one. The V and J genes are TRBV7-6 and TRBJ1-2, with 7 bases lining up with TRBD1. V dropped 5 bases and J dropped 3; count of bases not matched to a gene: 15. Germline CDR1 is SGHVS and CDR2 is FNYEAQ. This CDR3 is built from 17 residues. This CDR3 is CASSVDRRNYFDYGYTF. The CDR3 DNA sequence: TGTGCCAGCAGCGTGGACAGGAGAAACTACTTCGACTATGGCTACACCTTC. The variable domain in full, completed from reference TRBV7-6 and TRBJ1-2, reads GAGVSQSPRYKVTKRGQDVALRCDPISGHVSLYWYRQALGQGPEFLTYFNYEAQQDKSGLPNDRFSAERPEGSISTLTIQRTEQRDSAMYRCASSVDRRNYFDYGYTFGSGTRLTVV.

This CDR3 is CSVEDSWGGKDYGYTF. The CDR3 coding sequence is TGCAGCGTTGAAGATAGTTGGGGCGGTAAAGACTATGGCTACACCTTC. The V gene is TRBV29-1, the J gene TRBJ1-2; a possible D gene is TRBD1 (5 bases). Germline CDR1 is SQVTM and CDR2 is ANQGSEA. The CDR3 is made up of 16 amino acids. Trimming removed 0 bases at V and 3 bases at J, with 17 bases between.

This clone was counted a single time. The gene calls are TRBV19 and TRBJ1-6; 7 nucleotides align to TRBD1. The germline gives CDR1 LNHDA, CDR2 SQIVND (reference sequence). Trimming removed 4 bases from V and 13 bases from J; junction bases left unmatched: 4. This CDR3 contains 12 residues. The CDR3 is CASSKTGHPLHF. Written as DNA, the CDR3 is TGTGCCAGTAGTAAGACAGGGCACCCCCTCCACTTT.

The V and J genes are TRBV7-9 and TRBJ2-1, with 9 bases lining up with TRBD2. From germline, CDR1 is SEHNR and CDR2 FQNEAQ (reference sequence). J gave up 7 bases and V 5 bases, and 12 bases lay outside the gene matches. This CDR3 contains 16 residues. This chain's CDR3 is CASSLPWAGGANEQFF. The CDR3 DNA reads TGTGCCAGCAGCCTCCCGTGGGCGGGAGGGGCGAATGAGCAGTTCTTC.

This clone was recorded once. V is TRBV5-8 and J is TRBJ2-1; a weak D match, TRBD2 (6 bases). The V end was cut by 0 bases, the J end by 5 bases, with 9 bases between. This CDR3 is 14 amino acids long. The germline V gene has CDR1 SGHTS and CDR2 YDEGEE. The CDR3: CASSLGGAHNEQFF. CDR3 bases: TGTGCCAGCAGCTTGGGCGGGGCCCACAATGAGCAGTTCTTC. Complete variable domain (other parts from reference TRBV5-8 and TRBJ2-1): EAGVTQSPTHLIKTRGQQATLRCSPISGHTSVYWYQQALGLGLQFLLWYDEGEERNRGNFPPRFSGRQFPNYSSELNVNALELEDSALYLCASSLGGAHNEQFFGPGTRLTVL.

This clone was counted a single time. The chain uses TRBV18 and TRBJ2-2, with 7 bases that match TRBD1. The germline V gene has CDR1 KGHSH and CDR2 LQKENI. This CDR3 region has 15 residues. V trimming: 10 bases; J trimming: 3 bases; junction bases outside the gene matches: 11. CDR3 sequence: CATANDRVDTGELFF. DNA for the CDR3: TGTGCCACCGCAAACGACAGGGTTGACACCGGGGAGCTGTTTTTT. The full variable domain, with the rest looked up from reference TRBV18 and TRBJ2-2, is NAGVMQNPRHLVRRRGQEARLRCSPMKGHSHVYWYRQLPEEGLKFMVYLQKENIIDESGMPKERFSAEFPKEGPSILRIQQVVRGDSAAYFCATANDRVDTGELFFGEGSRLTVL.

This clone is a singleton in its sample. V and J are TRBV7-9 and TRBJ2-1; a weak D match, TRBD1 (6 bases). Germline loops: CDR1 SEHNR, CDR2 FQNEAQ (reference sequence). The CDR3 consists of 14 residues. The germline V and J ends were trimmed by 5 bases and 0 bases, with 8 bases remaining between them. CDR3 bases: TGTGCCAGCAGCCCACAGGGCTCCTACAATGAGCAGTTCTTC. It specifies CASSPQGSYNEQFF.

This clone was seen only once. The gene calls are TRBV19 and TRBJ1-2, with 7 bases aligning to TRBD1. The CDR3 has 12 residues. Germline CDR1 and CDR2: LNHDA and SQIVND (reference sequence). V lost 7 bases, J lost 4 bases, and 3 bases stayed unmatched. This CDR3 reads CASTKGAYGYTF. The CDR3 bases are TGTGCCAGTACCAAGGGGGCCTATGGCTACACCTTC.

As for this clone: Germline and junction disagree at one end, which may indicate a read error. The CDR3 here is CARGPSSGNTVYF. The CDR3 region has the DNA TGTGCCAGAGGACCTAGCTCTGGAAACACCGTATATTTT. The chain employs TRBV2 and TRBJ1-3; D uncertain. The germline V gene encodes CDR1 SNHLY and CDR2 FYNNEI. This CDR3 spans 13 amino acids. The full variable domain, its missing parts supplied by reference TRBV2 and TRBJ1-3, is EPEVTQTPSHQVTQMGQEVILRCVPISNHLYFYWYRQILGQKVEFLVSFYNNEISEKSEIFDDQFSVERPDGSNFTLKIRSTKLEDSAMYFCARGPSSGNTVYFGEGSWLTVV.

The chain couples TRBV10-3 to TRBJ2-7, with D perhaps TRBD1 (5 bases). CDR3 size: 12 residues. V dropped 4 bases and J dropped 6 bases, with 10 bases sitting between them. Germline CDR1 and CDR2: ENHRY and SYGVKD. The CDR3 DNA follows: TGTGCCATCAGTGTTGGGGCCGCCGAGCAGTACTTC. Translating gives CAISVGAAEQYF.

The chain employs TRBV6-1 and TRBJ2-1; 8 nucleotides line up with TRBD1. CDR1 MNHNS and CDR2 SASEGT come from the germline V gene. Trimming at V came to 3 bases and at J to 9 bases, leaving 7 bases not matched to a gene. There are 14 residues in the CDR3. CDR3 sequence reads: CASSETGAQGEQFF. DNA for the CDR3: TGTGCCAGCAGTGAGACAGGGGCACAAGGTGAGCAGTTCTTC.

This clone is a singleton in its sample. The chain uses TRBV5-1 and TRBJ2-4, with TRBD2 matching 13 bases. The junction had 3 bases not matched to a gene; V was cut back by 4 bases and J by 8 bases. Germline CDR1 SGHRS, CDR2 YFSETQ. This CDR3 has 14 amino acids. The CDR3 DNA is TGCGCCAGCAGCACCGGGACTAGCGGGGACATTCAGTACTTC. Protein sequence: CASSTGTSGDIQYF.

This clone was seen just once. The CDR3 sequence: CASSPFDFATNEKLFF. CDR3 coding DNA: TGTGCCAGCTCGCCTTTTGACTTTGCAACTAATGAAAAACTGTTTTTT. The chain uses TRBV18 and TRBJ1-4; the D is unclear. CDR3 length: 16 residues. Germline V gene data show CDR1 as KGHSH and CDR2 as LQKENI. Between the trimmed V and J ends, which lost 6 bases and 0 bases, there was a span of 14 bases. The whole variable domain, filled in from reference TRBV18 and TRBJ1-4, reads NAGVMQNPRHLVRRRGQEARLRCSPMKGHSHVYWYRQLPEEGLKFMVYLQKENIIDESGMPKERFSAEFPKEGPSILRIQQVVRGDSAAYFCASSPFDFATNEKLFFGSGTQLSVL.

The CDR3 bases are TGCGCCAGCAGCTTGGTCGGGGTGACCTACGAGCAGTACTTC. Translating it yields CASSLVGVTYEQYF. The chain joins TRBV5-1 to TRBJ2-7, with D possibly being TRBD2 (5 bases). V lost 0 bases, J lost 2 bases, and 9 bases lay in between. This CDR3 comprises 14 residues. Germline V gene lookup returns CDR1 SGHRS and CDR2 YFSETQ.